This T cell receptor (beta chain) was observed in a study of cytomegalovirus exposure and HLA in healthy donors. It was with 60 Vbeta and 13 Jbeta primers that the PCR ran. Measured with immunoSEQ multiplex PCR; TCRdb has only the in-frame clones, and not every one. The sample consists of about 160,000 clones, roughly 80% of them appearing once. With 2 bases removed from V and 0 bases from J, the gap between germline ends came to 11 bases. The CDR3 is made up of 15 amino acids. CDR1 is SGHVS and CDR2 is FNYEAQ in the germline V gene. Sequencing input: PBMCs. V usage is TRBV7-6 and J usage is TRBJ2-7; D might be TRBD1 (6 bases). The source is a woman under 30 in good health and CMV-seronegative. The CDR3 spells CASSLSTGSSYEQYF. CDR3 DNA: TGTGCCAGCAGCTTATCGACAGGCAGCTCCTACGAGCAGTACTTC.